This T cell receptor beta chain was found in a study of shared clonotypes between healthy human individuals. This table comes from immunoSEQ multiplex PCR, and its TCRdb copy is limited to in-frame clones, with some not included. Among about 2.3 million clones listed, approximately 95% were seen once. CD45RA+ naive and CD45RA-negative memory subsets were separated from CD4+ cells. The CDR3 has 13 amino acids. Germline CDR1 is SEHNR and CDR2 is FQNEAQ (reference sequence). The ends were cut back, 1 base at V and 3 bases at J, with 7 bases in the middle. This sequence was found in a man between 18 and 29 years old in good health. Some clones in this sample may be carry-over from other donors' samples. The chain joins TRBV7-9 to TRBJ2-7; no reliable D call. Sequencing was performed on naive CD4+ T cells from PBMCs. Documented subset: CD45RA+ positively selected. The CDR3 is CASSLGKLYEQYF. The CDR3 DNA follows: TGTGCCAGCAGCTTAGGAAAACTCTACGAGCAGTACTTC.